One sample yielded the 25 T cell receptor beta chains listed below, sequenced in a study of Graves' ophthalmopathy and Graves' hyperthyroidism. Transcripts of RNA were the source for amplifying TCR beta CDR3 regions. The first round was an RT-PCR with HTBI primers, and the second round was a multiplex PCR. TCRdb redid the calling of the multiplex PCR reads with MiXCR, one entry per CDR3 protein. In the table there are some 240,000 distinct CDR3 sequences, about 46% of which are singletons. The sequenced sample was peripheral blood. The source is an adult man with Graves' ophthalmopathy.

This clonotype was counted ten times or more. This rearrangement joins TRBV12-3 or TRBV12-4 to TRBJ1-2; no definite D call. The CDR3 is made up of 12 amino acids. Trimming took off 3 bases at V and 2 bases at J, with 4 bases between the two ends. Here the CDR3 reads CASSFTNYGYTF. The CDR3 DNA reads as TGTGCCAGCAGTTTTACCAACTATGGCTACACCTTC.

This rearrangement joins TRBV24-1 to TRBJ2-2; D may be TRBD1 or TRBD2 (5 bases each). Trimming took 9 bases from V and 0 from J, leaving 16 bases between them. The CDR3 length is 16 residues. Germline V gene data show CDR1 as KGHDR and CDR2 as SFDVKD. The CDR3 coding sequence is TGTGCCACCCGAACCCGGGACCGCTCGAACACCGGGGAGCTGTTTTTT. Its protein is CATRTRDRSNTGELFF.

This clonotype was observed a handful of times. The chain combines TRBV24-1 with TRBJ1-6; tentative D call: TRBD1 (5 bases). Germline lookup yields CDR1 KGHDR and CDR2 SFDVKD. V shed 5 bases and J shed 8 bases, with 18 bases lying between them. The CDR3 contains 16 residues. CDR3 residues: CATSAGRQRGYSPLHF. CDR3 DNA sequence: TGTGCCACCAGTGCCGGCAGGCAAAGGGGATATTCACCCCTCCACTTT.

This clonotype was counted only a few times. The rearrangement uses TRBV2 and TRBJ1-5; D is possibly TRBD1 (5 bases). The germline V and J ends were trimmed by 2 bases and 7 bases, with 12 bases remaining between them. The CDR3 totals 14 residues. Germline V CDR1 and CDR2: SNHLY, FYNNEI. In DNA form, the CDR3 reads TGTGCCAGCAGTGAATTGAGGGGTGGCCAGCCCCAGCATTTT. Its translation is CASSELRGGQPQHF.

The chain joins TRBV5-1 to TRBJ2-2; 10 nucleotides line up with TRBD2. Germline lookup yields CDR1 SGHRS and CDR2 YFSETQ. There are 16 residues in the CDR3. The J segment lost 5 bases and the V segment lost 4 bases, leaving 8 bases of the junction unmatched. Written as DNA, the CDR3 is TGCGCCAGCAGCCATAGCGGGGGGCAAGTGACCGGGGAGCTGTTTTTT. It encodes CASSHSGGQVTGELFF.

This rearrangement joins TRBV20-1 to TRBJ1-2; TRBD1 matches 7 bases. V gave up 1 base and J gave up 5 bases; unmatched junction bases: 10. The CDR3 is 15 amino acids. The germline V gene encodes CDR1 DFQATT and CDR2 SNEGSKA (reference sequence). DNA of the CDR3: TGCAGTGCTAGAGCTCTCGGACAGGTTGGATATGGCTACACCTTC. The encoded protein is CSARALGQVGYGYTF.

V is TRBV2 and J is TRBJ1-2, with unresolved D. Per the germline V gene, CDR1 is SNHLY and CDR2 is FYNNEI. V dropped 2 bases and J dropped 1 base, with 8 bases sitting between them. The CDR3 has 14 residues. CDR3 region: CASSERRINYGYTF. In nucleotides, the CDR3 is TGTGCCAGCAGTGAACGCAGAATTAACTATGGCTACACCTTC.

This clonotype showed up many times. This chain connects TRBV28 to TRBJ1-1; D gene uncertain. The CDR3 consists of 13 residues. Per the germline V gene, CDR1 is MDHEN and CDR2 is SYDVKM. The germline V and J ends were trimmed by 7 bases and 5 bases, with 14 bases remaining between them. This chain's CDR3 is CASKKVQGTEAFF. In DNA form, the CDR3 reads TGTGCCAGCAAGAAGGTCCAAGGGACTGAAGCTTTCTTT. Together with reference TRBV28 and TRBJ1-1, the CDR3 gives the full variable domain: DVKVTQSSRYLVKRTGEKVFLECVQDMDHENMFWYRQDPGLGLRLIYFSYDVKMKEKGDIPEGYSVSREKKERFSLILESASTNQTSMYLCASKKVQGTEAFFGQGTRLTVV.

This chain links TRBV7-9 with TRBJ1-2; D remains unclear. V was shortened by 0 bases and J by 6 bases, with 11 bases between the two germline ends. The V gene's germline CDR1 is SEHNR and CDR2 FQNEAQ (reference sequence). The CDR3 extends over 14 amino acids. In DNA, the CDR3 is TGTGCCAGCAGCTTAGCGTTGGCCTACCATGGCTACACCTTC. This gives the protein CASSLALAYHGYTF.

Notes on this clonotype: A much larger clone is a single base away; this may be a read error. This is likely a read error, given that the CDR3 carries no conserved phenylalanine or tryptophan at its end. The rearrangement joins TRBV5-8 to TRBJ2-7; D assignment may be TRBD1 or TRBD2 (5 bases each). The CDR3 spans 15 residues. Germline V gene lookup returns CDR1 SGHTS and CDR2 YDEGEE. The germline V and J ends were trimmed by 4 bases and 3 bases, with 17 bases remaining between them. The CDR3 spells CASSLGRSRNYEQYL. CDR3 DNA: TGTGCCAGCAGCCTGGGACGTAGCCGGAACTACGAGCAGTACCTC.

V gene TRBV7-8 combines with J gene TRBJ2-7; 7 bases align to TRBD1. Germline V lookup: CDR1 SGHVS, CDR2 FQNEAQ. This CDR3 has 13 residues. With V trimmed by 7 bases and J by 3 bases, 6 bases remained unmatched. The CDR3 sequence: CASNIRQGYEQYF. The CDR3 region has the DNA TGTGCCAGCAACATACGACAGGGCTACGAGCAGTACTTC.

This clonotype was seen only a few times. This chain connects TRBV11-2 to TRBJ2-7; TRBD1 matches 7 bases. V dropped 1 base and J dropped 4; count of bases not matched to a gene: 4. Germline CDR1 and CDR2: SGHAT and FQNNGV. The CDR3 extends over 14 amino acids. The CDR3 nucleotides are TGTGCCAGCAGCTTAGGGGGACAGCTGTACGAGCAGTACTTC. It translates to CASSLGGQLYEQYF.

This clonotype was observed a handful of times. The DNA of the CDR3 is TGTGCCAGCAGCTTACAGGCGAACGCGAACACCGGGGAGCTGTTTTTT. This sequence encodes CASSLQANANTGELFF. The V and J genes are TRBV7-3 and TRBJ2-2, with D hard to call. V was pared by 2 bases and J by 0 bases, with 10 bases between. This CDR3 spans 16 amino acids. Germline V lookup: CDR1 SGHTA, CDR2 FQGTGA.

The V call is TRBV10-1, the J call TRBJ2-5; weak D call: TRBD2 (5 bases). CDR1 is WNHNN, CDR2 SYGVQD, per germline (reference sequence). Deletions cut 0 bases from V and 5 bases from J, with 10 bases between. This CDR3 spans 14 amino acids. CDR3 region: CASSESARGETQYF. The CDR3 DNA sequence: TGCGCCAGCAGTGAGTCTGCCAGAGGGGAGACCCAGTACTTC.

V usage is TRBV7-8 and J usage is TRBJ1-5; no clear D. Germline V gene data show CDR1 as SGHVS and CDR2 as FQNEAQ. The CDR3 is 14 residues long. V lost 5 bases to trimming and J lost 3 bases, with 11 bases between them. The CDR3 DNA sequence: TGTGCCAGCAGCCCCCGGATGTCCAATCAGCCCCAGCATTTT. Translating it yields CASSPRMSNQPQHF. The full variable domain, rest sourced from reference TRBV7-8 and TRBJ1-5, is GAGVSQSPRYKVAKRGQDVALRCDPISGHVSLFWYQQALGQGPEFLTYFQNEAQLDKSGLPSDRFFAERPEGSVSTLKIQRTQQEDSAVYLCASSPRMSNQPQHFGDGTRLSIL.

The V and J genes are TRBV28 and TRBJ1-2; D is undetermined. Per the germline V gene, CDR1 is MDHEN and CDR2 is SYDVKM. V was clipped by 3 bases and J by 1 base, with 12 bases between them. The CDR3 sequence is 15 residues long. The CDR3 loop reads CASSFGGSGNYGYTF. CDR3 sequence (DNA): TGTGCCAGCAGTTTCGGTGGGTCGGGTAACTATGGCTACACCTTC.

This clonotype was counted once. The gene calls are TRBV7-9 and TRBJ2-3; TRBD2 matches at 8 bases. The J segment lost 5 bases and the V segment lost 6 bases, leaving 7 bases of the junction unmatched. Germline CDR1 SEHNR, CDR2 FQNEAQ (reference sequence). The CDR3 runs to 14 residues. CDR3 nucleotide sequence: TGTGCCAGCAGTCTAGCGGGTCCCGAAGATACGCAGTATTTT. Its translation: CASSLAGPEDTQYF.

Ten or more counts support this clonotype. This chain uses TRBV29-1 with TRBJ1-5; D is undetermined. CDR3 length: 12 residues. V shed 4 bases and J shed 4 bases, with 8 bases lying between them. Germline V gene lookup returns CDR1 SQVTM and CDR2 ANQGSEA. The CDR3 here is CSVGHLNQPQHF. CDR3 sequence (DNA): TGCAGCGTTGGGCACCTGAATCAGCCCCAGCATTTT.

The chain links TRBV10-3 to TRBJ2-2, with 8 positions matching TRBD2. With 6 bases clipped from V and 2 bases from J, the junction kept 8 bases outside the gene matches. The CDR3 contains 16 residues. Germline V gene sequence: CDR1 ENHRY, CDR2 SYGVKD. CDR3 DNA sequence: TGTGCCATCAGGCGAACTAGCGGAGGAAACACCGGGGAGCTGTTTTTT. Translated: CAIRRTSGGNTGELFF.

This clonotype was seen only once. The genes are TRBV2 and TRBJ2-7; 14 nucleotides align to TRBD2. V was pared by 9 bases and J by 6 bases, with 7 bases of the junction left unmatched. Germline values: CDR1 SNHLY, CDR2 FYNNEI. The CDR3 length is 14 residues. The CDR3 sequence is CASKPGLAGAEQYF. The CDR3 DNA follows: TGTGCCAGTAAACCGGGACTAGCGGGAGCCGAGCAGTACTTC.

This clonotype was seen a handful of times. V gene TRBV29-1 combines with J gene TRBJ1-1; TRBD1 matches at 7 bases. V was pared by 2 bases and J by 0 bases, with 6 bases of the junction left unmatched. The CDR3 runs to 15 residues. Germline loops: CDR1 SQVTM, CDR2 ANQGSEA. The CDR3 region has the DNA TGCAGCGTTGAAAGGACGACAGGGATGAACACTGAAGCTTTCTTT. Residues: CSVERTTGMNTEAFF.

V gene TRBV19 combines with J gene TRBJ1-5, with 7 bases matching TRBD1. Trimming removed 5 bases from V and 4 bases from J; junction bases left unmatched: 8. Germline loops: CDR1 LNHDA, CDR2 SQIVND (reference sequence). There are 15 residues in the CDR3. The CDR3 is CASSGDRAGNQPQHF. The CDR3 DNA reads as TGTGCCAGTAGTGGCGACAGGGCGGGGAATCAGCCCCAGCATTTT.

This clonotype was seen repeatedly, ten times or more. V usage is TRBV29-1 and J usage is TRBJ1-2; D gene ambiguous. Trimming shortened V by 7 bases and J by 1 base, and 10 bases separated the two germline ends. The CDR3 contains 12 residues. Germline CDR1 and CDR2: SQVTM and ANQGSEA. The CDR3 bases are TGCAGCGCGGGAGGGTTTAACTATGGCTACACCTTC. Its translation is CSAGGFNYGYTF.

This clonotype was seen more than once but under ten times. V is TRBV29-1 and J is TRBJ2-2; 9 bases line up with TRBD2. The CDR3 is 16 amino acids. The germline CDR1 and CDR2 sequences are SQVTM and ANQGSEA. V gave up 1 base and J gave up 6 bases; unmatched junction bases: 9. CDR3 region: CSVEGVAGEFSGELFF. The CDR3 nucleotides are TGCAGCGTTGAAGGCGTAGCGGGAGAATTCTCCGGGGAGCTGTTTTTT.

This clonotype was counted between two and nine times. This chain links TRBV20-1 with TRBJ1-6; 9 bases line up with TRBD1. V lost 0 bases, J lost 7 bases, and 10 bases stayed unmatched. Germline V gene data show CDR1 as DFQATT and CDR2 as SNEGSKA (reference sequence). This CDR3 is built from 17 residues. CDR3 bases: TGCAGTGCTAGAGACCGGGACAGGGAGAGTACGAATTCACCCCTCCACTTT. Protein sequence: CSARDRDRESTNSPLHF.